The 21 T cell receptor beta chains below come from one sample, sequenced in a study of identical twins. TCRdb re-derived calls from the 5' RACE reads in MiXCR, one entry per CDR3 protein. The profile shows roughly 750,000 distinct CDR3 sequences, 21% of them singletons. The sample was also reused in another study, on T cells expressing NK-cell markers.

The sample was PBMCs. These receptor sequences come from a woman younger than 30 in good health.

This clonotype appeared many times. This chain connects TRBV20-1 to TRBJ1-5; D is unclear. Germline V gene data show CDR1 as DFQATT and CDR2 as SNEGSKA (reference sequence). V lost 3 bases and J lost 0, with 3 bases in between. The CDR3 has 12 residues. The CDR3 coding sequence is TGCAGTGCTAGTCATAGCAATCAGCCCCAGCATTTT. As protein: CSASHSNQPQHF.

This rearrangement joins TRBV5-1 to TRBJ2-1; D not certain. The germline CDR1 and CDR2 sequences are SGHRS and YFSETQ. CDR3 length: 15 amino acids. V was pared by 1 base and J by 3 bases, with 11 bases between. The CDR3 loop is CASSLILPRYNEQFF. In nucleotides, the CDR3 is TGCGCCAGCAGCTTGATCCTCCCCCGCTACAATGAGCAGTTCTTC.

This clonotype has at least ten counts. The chain has TRBV4-3 and TRBJ2-2; unclear D gene. The CDR3 contains 13 residues. Trimming pared 1 base from V and 6 bases from J, leaving 6 bases between. Germline CDR1 LGHNA, CDR2 YSLEER. CDR3 in DNA: TGCGCCAGCAGCCAAGGGGGTCCCGGGGAGCTGTTTTTT. Its protein is CASSQGGPGELFF.

This clonotype appeared a few times. The chain links TRBV6-6 to TRBJ2-1; D gene unclear. Germline-derived CDR1 and CDR2 are MNHNY and SVGAGI (reference sequence). The CDR3 sequence is 12 residues long. V lost 5 bases and J lost 6, with 8 bases in between. The CDR3 sequence is CASSTPLNEQFF. CDR3 sequence (DNA): TGTGCCAGCAGTACACCTCTCAATGAGCAGTTCTTC.

A few counts support this clonotype. V usage is TRBV5-1 and J usage is TRBJ2-7; no definite D call. The germline V gene encodes CDR1 SGHRS and CDR2 YFSETQ. The CDR3 is 14 residues long. Trimming removed 3 bases from V and 2 bases from J, with 12 bases in between. The CDR3: CASSYDILTYEQYF. CDR3 nucleotides: TGCGCCAGCAGCTATGATATACTGACCTACGAGCAGTACTTC.

This clonotype has a handful of counts. The chain couples TRBV15 to TRBJ2-4, with no clear D. Per the germline V gene, CDR1 is LNHNV and CDR2 is YYDKDF (reference sequence). This CDR3 contains 17 residues. The germline V and J ends were trimmed by 0 bases and 1 base, with 13 bases remaining between them. CDR3 loop: CATSRDWPAMAKNIQYF. For the CDR3, the DNA is TGTGCCACCAGCAGAGATTGGCCAGCGATGGCCAAAAACATTCAGTACTTC.

This clonotype occurred a few times. V is TRBV24-1 and J is TRBJ2-3; D uncertain. Trimming removed 4 bases from V and 4 bases from J, with 11 bases in between. Germline V lookup: CDR1 KGHDR, CDR2 SFDVKD. The CDR3 spans 14 residues. The chain's CDR3 is CATSEPGPADTQYF. DNA of the CDR3: TGTGCCACCAGTGAACCCGGTCCCGCAGATACGCAGTATTTT.

The chain uses TRBV7-2 and TRBJ2-2; TRBD2 aligns across 13 bases. The CDR3 loop spans 16 amino acids. J gave up 6 bases and V 5 bases, and 6 bases lay outside the gene matches. Germline CDR1 and CDR2: SGHTA and FQGNSA. The CDR3 protein is CASSPTSGGFAGELFF. The DNA of the CDR3 is TGTGCCAGCAGCCCGACTAGCGGGGGGTTCGCCGGGGAGCTGTTTTTT.

The chain has TRBV21-1 and TRBJ2-2. TRBV21-1 is an annotated pseudogene. The CDR3 has 18 amino acids. The DNA for the CDR3 is TGTGCCAGCAGCAAAAGGTGGATAAGACTTCTGAACACCGGGGAGCTGTTTTTT. It yields the protein CASSKRWIRLLNTGELFF.

This clonotype was counted only a few times. The rearrangement uses TRBV2 and TRBJ1-1; possible D gene TRBD1, 5 bases. Trimming stripped 8 bases from V and 8 bases from J, with 24 bases between. Germline-derived CDR1 and CDR2 are SNHLY and FYNNEI. CDR3 length equals 15 residues. CDR3 amino acids: CASEGIGQIGAEAFF. DNA of the CDR3: TGTGCCAGCGAGGGGATTGGGCAGATTGGAGCCGAAGCTTTCTTT.

In this sample, this clonotype turned up a few times. The chain couples TRBV3-1 to TRBJ1-2; D remains unclear. V was cut by 1 base and J by 5 bases, with 11 bases left in between. CDR1 is LGHDT, CDR2 YNNKEL, per germline (reference sequence). This CDR3 has 14 amino acids. CDR3 coding DNA: TGTGCCAGCAGCCAAGTTGCAGCGGGGTATGGCTACACCTTC. Its protein is CASSQVAAGYGYTF.

The chain combines TRBV12-3 or TRBV12-4 with TRBJ1-2; 7 bases agree with TRBD1. J gave up 6 bases and V 3 bases, and 4 bases lay outside the gene matches. The CDR3 loop spans 13 amino acids. The CDR3, as DNA: TGTGCCAGCAGTTTGGGGACAGAGGATGGCTACACCTTC. Translation: CASSLGTEDGYTF.

This clonotype appeared a few times. J is TRBJ2-3 and V is TRBV7-6; D remains ambiguous. CDR1 and CDR2 from the germline V gene are SGHVS and FNYEAQ. The CDR3 runs to 13 residues. V lost 10 bases to trimming and J lost 2 bases, with 13 bases between them. The CDR3 here is CATSRRFTDTQYF. The DNA of the CDR3 is TGTGCCACATCCCGACGGTTCACAGATACGCAGTATTTT.

This chain uses TRBV10-3 with TRBJ1-5; no clear D gene. V lost 6 bases, J lost 7 bases, and 10 bases lay in between. The CDR3 length is 12 residues. Germline V CDR1 and CDR2: ENHRY, SYGVKD. The CDR3 bases are TGTGCCATCAGCCCAGGCCAACAGCCCCAGCATTTT. Its protein is CAISPGQQPQHF.

This clonotype was counted a few times. This chain connects TRBV12-3 or TRBV12-4 to TRBJ2-1; D is unresolved. The CDR3 is 14 amino acids. V dropped 6 bases and J dropped 8 bases, with 17 bases sitting between them. CDR3: CASSRTVVPHEQFF. CDR3 DNA sequence: TGTGCCAGCAGCAGGACGGTGGTCCCGCATGAGCAGTTCTTC.

The gene calls are TRBV20-1 and TRBJ2-5; TRBD2 matches 11 bases. This CDR3 region has 15 residues. V lost 3 bases to trimming and J lost 1 base; unmatched junction nucleotides: 4. The germline gives CDR1 DFQATT, CDR2 SNEGSKA (reference sequence). DNA of the CDR3: TGCAGTGCTAGCCAGGGGACTAGCGGCCAAGAGACCCAGTACTTC. Residues: CSASQGTSGQETQYF.

The table lists this clonotype with a few counts. The CDR3 sequence: CASSLEGGSLDTQYF. The DNA for the CDR3 is TGCGCCAGCAGCTTGGAAGGGGGATCCCTCGATACGCAGTATTTT. This rearrangement joins TRBV5-1 to TRBJ2-3; TRBD1 is a possible D gene (6 bases). Trimming pared 0 bases from V and 6 bases from J, leaving 14 bases between. The germline V gene has CDR1 SGHRS and CDR2 YFSETQ. CDR3 size: 15 residues.

The rearrangement joins TRBV9 to TRBJ2-7, with 7 bases that match TRBD1. CDR1 is SGDLS and CDR2 is YYNGEE in the germline V gene. CDR3 length: 15 amino acids. V was pared by 4 bases and J by 6 bases, with 13 bases of the junction left unmatched. The CDR3 nucleotides are TGTGCCAGCAGCCCCTACGGGACAGCGACGGGCGAGCAGTACTTC. Translated, it gives CASSPYGTATGEQYF.

In this sample, this clonotype turned up a few times. The chain employs TRBV24-1 and TRBJ2-5, with 11 bases fitting TRBD2. The junction had 0 bases not matched to a gene; V was cut back by 2 bases and J by 5 bases. Germline values: CDR1 KGHDR, CDR2 SFDVKD. The CDR3 extends over 14 amino acids. CDR3 in amino acids: CATSDSSGGETQYF. CDR3 nucleotide sequence: TGTGCCACCAGTGATTCTAGCGGGGGGGAGACCCAGTACTTC.

The chain links TRBV18 to TRBJ2-2; no clear D gene. Germline values: CDR1 KGHSH, CDR2 LQKENI. CDR3 size: 14 residues. Trimming removed 0 bases at V and 6 bases at J, with 8 bases between. Written as DNA, the CDR3 is TGTGCCAGCTCACCACCGGTAGGCCCCGGGGAGCTGTTTTTT. Its translation: CASSPPVGPGELFF.

The chain combines TRBV5-1 with TRBJ2-7, with D maybe TRBD2 (6 bases). Deletions cut 0 bases from V and 5 bases from J, with 9 bases between. Looked up from germline, CDR1 is SGHRS and CDR2 is YFSETQ. This CDR3 has 13 amino acids. The CDR3 bases are TGCGCCAGCAGCTTGGCTGGGACTGACGAGCAGTACTTC. It encodes CASSLAGTDEQYF.